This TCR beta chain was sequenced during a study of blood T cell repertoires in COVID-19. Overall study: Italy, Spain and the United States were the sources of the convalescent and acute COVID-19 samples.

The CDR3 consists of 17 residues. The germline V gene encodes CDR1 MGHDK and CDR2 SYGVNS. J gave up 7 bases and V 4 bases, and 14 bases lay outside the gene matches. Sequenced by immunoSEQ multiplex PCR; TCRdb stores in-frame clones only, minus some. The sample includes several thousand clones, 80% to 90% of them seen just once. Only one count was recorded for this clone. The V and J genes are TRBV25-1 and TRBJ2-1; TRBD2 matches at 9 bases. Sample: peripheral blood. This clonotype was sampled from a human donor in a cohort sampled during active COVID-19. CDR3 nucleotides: TGTGCCAGCAGTGGCCTAAGGGCTAGCGGGATTCTAAATGAGCAGTTCTTC. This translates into CASSGLRASGILNEQFF.